The present entry profiles one T cell receptor beta chain with its context. As yet, its antigen is unknown. The data were taken from a study of blood T cells in healthy people across ages. Trimming took 5 bases from V and 3 from J; bases not matched to a gene: 6. Germline V lookup: CDR1 MNHNY, CDR2 SVGAGI (reference sequence). The CDR3 spans 15 residues. Primers used in a second PCR of roughly 6 to 11 cycles were a sample-barcoded 5' primer and a J-beta primer mix. Through a template-switch adaptor with 12 random nucleotides, each cDNA molecule received a tag. Using its own MiXCR run on the 5' RACE reads, TCRdb lists one record per CDR3 protein. The sample lists approximately 830,000 distinct CDR3 sequences, about 59% seen once, with around a quarter in the top ten. Study findings and constraints: The study found TCR beta diversity correlated strongly with naive T cell percentage. Measured against age, TCR beta diversity per million T cells decreased in a roughly linear manner.

The TCR was taken from a man aged 30 to 39 in good health. This chain connects TRBV6-6 to TRBJ2-7; TRBD1 agrees at 11 bases. Sequencing was carried out using blood. The CDR3 loop reads CASSTDRGHSYEQYF. For the CDR3, the DNA is TGTGCCAGCAGTACGGACAGGGGGCACAGCTACGAGCAGTACTTC.